Included here is one T cell receptor (beta chain) sequence, with context. Its antigen remains unidentified. A split of CD4+ cells into CD45RA+ naive and CD45RA-negative memory subsets was performed. Measured with immunoSEQ multiplex PCR; TCRdb has only the in-frame clones, and not every one. The sample holds some 2.3 million clones; about 92% are singletons and the top ten take under 0.45%. V was pared by 9 bases and J by 3 bases, with 16 bases between. Germline V gene data show CDR1 as SNHLY and CDR2 as FYNNEI. The CDR3 runs to 14 residues. This entry is derived from a study of shared clonotypes between healthy human individuals. Overall study findings and caveats: Only blood samples were collected, and tissue repertoires likely differ. Memory subsets generally showed smaller estimated richness than naive subsets did. A reduction in generation probabilities was seen for non-shared clonotypes relative to those shared by all four donors.

This clonotype was sampled from a man between 18 and 35 years old in good health. Some clones in this sample may be carry-over from other donors' samples. The rearrangement links TRBV2 to TRBJ2-3, with D possibly being TRBD2 (6 bases). Input material: naive CD4+ T cells from PBMCs. Subset indicated: CD45RA+ positively selected. CDR3 nucleotides: TGTGCCAGTCTCCCCCGGGAGCCAACAGATACGCAGTATTTT. Translated: CASLPREPTDTQYF.